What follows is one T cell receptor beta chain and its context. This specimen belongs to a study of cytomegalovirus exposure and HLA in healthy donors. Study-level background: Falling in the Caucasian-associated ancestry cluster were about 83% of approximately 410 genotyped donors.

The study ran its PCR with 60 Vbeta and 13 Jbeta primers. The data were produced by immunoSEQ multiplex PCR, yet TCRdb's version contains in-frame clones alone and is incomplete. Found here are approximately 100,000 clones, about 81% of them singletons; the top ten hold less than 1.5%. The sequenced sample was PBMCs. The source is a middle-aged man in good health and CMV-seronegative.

This chain's CDR3 is CASSQDQGSELFF. In nucleotides, the CDR3 is TGCGCCAGCAGCCAAGACCAGGGCAGTGAACTGTTTTTT. The chain links TRBV4-1 to TRBJ1-4; perhaps TRBD1 as D (5 bases). Germline V CDR1 and CDR2: MGHRA, YSYEKL. V was clipped by 0 bases and J by 12 bases, with 11 bases between them. The CDR3 runs 13 residues.